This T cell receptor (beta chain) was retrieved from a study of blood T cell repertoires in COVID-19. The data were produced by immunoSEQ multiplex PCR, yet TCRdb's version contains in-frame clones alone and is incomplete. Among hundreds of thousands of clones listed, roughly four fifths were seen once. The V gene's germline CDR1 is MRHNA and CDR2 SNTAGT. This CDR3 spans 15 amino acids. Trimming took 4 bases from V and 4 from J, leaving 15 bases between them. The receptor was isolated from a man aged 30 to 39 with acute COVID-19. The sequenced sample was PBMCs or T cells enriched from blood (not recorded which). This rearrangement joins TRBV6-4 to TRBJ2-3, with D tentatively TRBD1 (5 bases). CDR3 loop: CASSATARSSDTQYF. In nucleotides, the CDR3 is TGTGCCAGCAGTGCGACAGCCAGGTCATCAGATACGCAGTATTTT.